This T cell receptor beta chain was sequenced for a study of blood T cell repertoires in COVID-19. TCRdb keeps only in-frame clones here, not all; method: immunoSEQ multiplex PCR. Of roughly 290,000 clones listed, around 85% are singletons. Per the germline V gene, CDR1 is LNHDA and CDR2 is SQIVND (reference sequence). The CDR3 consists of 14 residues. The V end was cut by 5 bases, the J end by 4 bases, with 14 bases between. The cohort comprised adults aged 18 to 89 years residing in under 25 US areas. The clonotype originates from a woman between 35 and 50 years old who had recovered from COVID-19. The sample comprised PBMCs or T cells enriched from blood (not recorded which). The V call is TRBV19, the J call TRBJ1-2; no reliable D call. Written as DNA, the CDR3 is TGTGCCAGTAGTCCACAAGCGGACCTCTATGGCTACACCTTC. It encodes CASSPQADLYGYTF.